The 21 T cell receptor beta chains reported below all come from one sample, sequenced in a study of T cell repertoires in cytomegalovirus infection. These TCRs are of unknown antigen specificity. TCRdb itself ran the reads through MiXCR, one entry per CDR3 protein. The sample holds hundreds of thousands of distinct CDR3 sequences, 30% to 40% seen once. Sequenced material: cultured PBMCs, taken from culture after CMV antigen stimulation. The receptors shown here come from a human donor in good health (CMV status not recorded). Some clones in this sample may be carry-over from other donors' samples.

The chain combines TRBV5-4 with TRBJ2-1, with 8 bases fitting TRBD2. The CDR3 extends over 15 amino acids. Germline CDR1 SGHNT, CDR2 YYREEE (reference sequence). After removal of 4 bases from V and 3 bases from J, the junction contained 6 bases not matched to a gene. The CDR3 reads CASSLGTRSYNEQFF. The CDR3 DNA is TGTGCCAGCAGCCTCGGGACTAGAAGCTACAATGAGCAGTTCTTC. Supplemented by reference TRBV5-4 and TRBJ2-1, the full variable domain reads ETGVTQSPTHLIKTRGQQVTLRCSSQSGHNTVSWYQQALGQGPQFIFQYYREEENGRGNFPPRFSGLQFPNYSSELNVNALELDDSALYLCASSLGTRSYNEQFFGPGTRLTVL.

This clonotype appeared a few times. This rearrangement joins TRBV7-6 to TRBJ2-7; possibly TRBD2 for D (6 bases). Germline lookup yields CDR1 SGHVS and CDR2 FNYEAQ. Trimming removed 4 bases at V and 4 bases at J, with 17 bases between. This CDR3 is built from 15 residues. The CDR3 nucleotides read TGTGCCAGCAGCTCATTCTCGACCGGGGGATACGAGCAGTACTTC. This encodes CASSSFSTGGYEQYF.

The chain employs TRBV5-6 and TRBJ1-1; D is undetermined. V was clipped by 0 bases and J by 7 bases, with 10 bases between them. The CDR3 is 13 amino acids. Germline loops: CDR1 SGHDT, CDR2 YYEEEE. CDR3 in DNA: TGTGCCAGCAGCTTGGTCCCGACGAGTGAAGCTTTCTTT. It codes for CASSLVPTSEAFF.

The V gene is TRBV2, the J gene TRBJ2-1; possibly TRBD1 for D (5 bases). Germline CDR1 and CDR2: SNHLY and FYNNEI. This CDR3 is 15 amino acids long. The ends were cut back, 2 bases at V and 0 bases at J, with 8 bases in the middle. This CDR3 reads CASSEQTVSYNEQFF. As DNA, the CDR3 is TGTGCCAGCAGTGAACAGACAGTCTCCTACAATGAGCAGTTCTTC.

The sample holds a few counts of this clonotype. The V gene is TRBV7-2, the J gene TRBJ2-1; possibly TRBD2 for D (5 bases). The CDR3 runs to 16 residues. V lost 5 bases and J lost 9, with 23 bases in between. The germline V gene encodes CDR1 SGHTA and CDR2 FQGNSA. The DNA for the CDR3 is TGTGCCAGCAGCCCCCGGCCTTCGGCGGTGGGGAGTGAGCAGTTCTTC. Protein sequence: CASSPRPSAVGSEQFF.

About this clonotype itself: A read error may explain this, as a much larger clone is one base away. The rearrangement links TRBV7-2 to TRBJ2-1; a possible D gene is TRBD2 (5 bases). CDR1 and CDR2 from the germline V gene are SGHTA and FQGNSA. The CDR3 has 15 residues. CDR3 nucleotides: TGTGCCAGCAGCCTAAGGAGGCTCTCCTACAATGAGCAGTCCTTC. Amino acid sequence: CASSLRRLSYNEQSF. Using reference TRBV7-2 and TRBJ2-1 for the parts outside the CDR3, the full variable domain is GAGVSQSPSNKVTEKGKDVELRCDPISGHTALYWYRQSLGQGLEFLIYFQGNSAPDKSGLPSDRFSAERTGGSVSTLTIQRTQQEDSAVYLCASSLRRLSYNEQSFGPGTRLTVL.

In its sample, this clonotype was seen once. V gene TRBV2 combines with J gene TRBJ1-5; 7 bases match TRBD1. The CDR3 extends over 14 amino acids. V was clipped by 6 bases and J by 7 bases; unmatched bases: 9. Germline CDR1 and CDR2: SNHLY and FYNNEI. CDR3 DNA: TGTGCCAGCAGCATCGACAGGGAATGGCAGCCCCAGCATTTT. It codes for CASSIDREWQPQHF.

This clonotype showed up just a few times. The chain carries TRBV28 and TRBJ2-5; no clear D. The CDR3 consists of 15 residues. V was pared by 7 bases and J by 5 bases, with 20 bases between. Per the germline V gene, CDR1 is MDHEN and CDR2 is SYDVKM. This chain's CDR3 is CASTAPQGAVETQYF. The CDR3 DNA sequence: TGTGCCAGCACCGCCCCTCAAGGTGCGGTGGAGACCCAGTACTTC.

A few counts support this clonotype. The rearrangement links TRBV6-1 to TRBJ2-3; 8 bases line up with TRBD2. CDR3 length: 14 residues. With V trimmed by 8 bases and J by 2 bases, 6 bases remained unmatched. Germline-derived CDR1 and CDR2 are MNHNS and SASEGT. For the CDR3, the DNA is TGTGCCAGCCGGAAGCGGGGGATCACAGATACGCAGTATTTT. This codes for CASRKRGITDTQYF.

V and J are TRBV30 and TRBJ2-5; 7 bases are a match to TRBD2. This CDR3 region has 14 residues. With 0 bases clipped from V and 4 bases from J, the junction kept 5 bases outside the gene matches. CDR1 and CDR2 from the germline V gene are GTSNPN and SVGIG (reference sequence). The CDR3 DNA sequence: TGTGCCTGGAGTGTATTCGGGGGGAGAGAGACCCAGTACTTC. This encodes CAWSVFGGRETQYF.

V gene TRBV7-2 combines with J gene TRBJ2-4, with D unresolved. Germline V lookup: CDR1 SGHTA, CDR2 FQGNSA. CDR3 length: 17 amino acids. V lost 3 bases to trimming and J lost 1 base, with 16 bases between them. CDR3 DNA sequence: TGTGCCAGCAGCTTTGGGGTCGTGCCTGGGGCCAAAAACATTCAGTACTTC. This translates into CASSFGVVPGAKNIQYF.

This clonotype was seen more than once but under ten times. The rearrangement joins TRBV6-8 to TRBJ2-1, with 8 positions matching TRBD2. The germline gives CDR1 MNHGY, CDR2 SAAAGT. The CDR3 length is 16 residues. V lost 0 bases, J lost 8 bases, and 9 bases stayed unmatched. The CDR3 loop reads CASSYSWSGGPDEQFF. DNA for the CDR3: TGTGCCAGCAGTTACTCTTGGTCGGGAGGGCCTGATGAGCAGTTCTTC.

The chain couples TRBV20-1 to TRBJ2-5; 9 nucleotides match TRBD1. The V gene end was trimmed by 6 bases and the J gene end by 4 bases; junction bases not matched to a gene: 6. CDR3 length: 13 amino acids. Germline CDR1 is DFQATT and CDR2 is SNEGSKA (reference sequence). This chain's CDR3 is CSAGGQGGETQYF. DNA for the CDR3: TGCAGTGCCGGGGGACAGGGTGGAGAGACCCAGTACTTC.

This clonotype has just a few counts. Written as DNA, the CDR3 is TGTGCCAGCAGCTTGGCTGATCGGGAGCTGTTTTTT. This encodes CASSLADRELFF. The chain carries TRBV7-6 and TRBJ2-2; no clear D gene. CDR3 length: 12 residues. Germline CDR1 is SGHVS and CDR2 is FNYEAQ. V was shortened by 3 bases and J by 9 bases, with 8 bases between the two germline ends. Full variable domain (outside the CDR3, taken from reference TRBV7-6 and TRBJ2-2): GAGVSQSPRYKVTKRGQDVALRCDPISGHVSLYWYRQALGQGPEFLTYFNYEAQQDKSGLPNDRFSAERPEGSISTLTIQRTEQRDSAMYRCASSLADRELFFGEGSRLTVL.

The gene calls are TRBV19 and TRBJ1-2; D perhaps matches TRBD1 (5 bases). CDR3 length: 15 amino acids. Germline CDR1 LNHDA, CDR2 SQIVND (reference sequence). V dropped 7 bases and J dropped 4 bases, with 19 bases sitting between them. The CDR3 coding sequence is TGTGCCAGTACCCCGGGACCGGGCGATGGCTATGGCTACACCTTC. It translates to CASTPGPGDGYGYTF.

The V and J genes are TRBV5-4 and TRBJ2-1, with TRBD2 identical over 13 bases. The germline CDR1 and CDR2 sequences are SGHNT and YYREEE (reference sequence). The CDR3 spans 14 residues. J gave up 9 bases and V 4 bases, and 4 bases lay outside the gene matches. CDR3 nucleotides: TGTGCCAGCAGCCGGACTAGCGGGAGTAGTGAGCAGTTCTTC. It codes for CASSRTSGSSEQFF.

DNA of the CDR3: TGTGCCAGCAGCTCCCAGGGGCGGGTGAGCTACACCTTC. It is translated as CASSSQGRVSYTF. The genes are TRBV7-2 and TRBJ1-2; D might be TRBD1 (6 bases). The V and J ends lost 4 bases and 9 bases respectively, with 15 bases between them. This CDR3 is built from 13 residues. Looked up from germline, CDR1 is SGHTA and CDR2 is FQGNSA.

The rearrangement joins TRBV2 to TRBJ2-7; TRBD1 aligns across 9 bases. V trimming: 6 bases; J trimming: 2 bases; junction bases outside the gene matches: 8. The CDR3 extends over 15 amino acids. Germline loops: CDR1 SNHLY, CDR2 FYNNEI. The CDR3 DNA is TGTGCCAGCAGCCCCGGGACAGGGACCACCTACGAGCAGTACTTC. Encoded protein: CASSPGTGTTYEQYF.

V is TRBV20-1 and J is TRBJ1-1; D gene ambiguous. Germline values: CDR1 DFQATT, CDR2 SNEGSKA (reference sequence). CDR3 size: 12 residues. Trimming shortened V by 5 bases and J by 7 bases, and 14 bases separated the two germline ends. CDR3 in amino acids: CSAYRERSEAFF. CDR3 sequence (DNA): TGCAGTGCTTATAGGGAGAGGAGTGAAGCTTTCTTT.

The CDR3 nucleotides are TGTGCCAGCAGCTACCGGACCGGATACGAGCAGTACTTC. This codes for CASSYRTGYEQYF. The J gene is TRBJ2-7, the V gene TRBV7-2; D unclear. The V end lost 4 bases, the J end lost 4 bases, and 11 bases lay between the germline ends. Germline CDR1 and CDR2: SGHTA and FQGNSA. This CDR3 is built from 13 residues.

This clonotype was counted only a few times. The chain recombines TRBV19 with TRBJ2-1; 10 bases line up with TRBD2. Germline-derived CDR1 and CDR2 are LNHDA and SQIVND (reference sequence). V shed 4 bases and J 6 bases; nucleotides not matched to a gene: 6. The CDR3 has 15 amino acids. The CDR3 bases are TGTGCCAGTAGTAGACTAGCGGGCCAAACCAATGAGCAGTTCTTC. It codes for CASSRLAGQTNEQFF.